This T cell receptor beta chain appears in the sequencing data of a study of T cells in Graves' hyperthyroidism and ophthalmopathy. Template material for amplifying TCR beta CDR3 regions consisted of RNA transcripts. During a first-round RT-PCR of the TCR CDR3, the HTBI primer set was used. Using its own MiXCR run on the multiplex PCR reads, TCRdb lists one record per CDR3 protein. The repertoire holds 500,000 to 700,000 distinct CDR3 sequences, with 16% as singletons. This clonotype showed up many times. The CDR3 is 19 amino acids. The V gene's germline CDR1 is SEHNR and CDR2 FQNEAQ (reference sequence). The V gene end was trimmed by 1 base and the J gene end by 0 bases; junction bases not matched to a gene: 10. Subjects aged 18 to 65 presented with newly diagnosed hyperthyroidism of less than 2 months' duration.

The TCR was taken from a woman aged 18-29 years with Graves' hyperthyroidism. The sample consisted of blood. The chain carries TRBV7-9 and TRBJ2-1, with 9 bases lining up with TRBD2. CDR3 sequence reads: CASSLVGSGSLSSYNEQFF. The CDR3 bases are TGTGCCAGCAGCTTAGTGGGTAGCGGGAGCTTAAGCTCCTACAATGAGCAGTTCTTC.